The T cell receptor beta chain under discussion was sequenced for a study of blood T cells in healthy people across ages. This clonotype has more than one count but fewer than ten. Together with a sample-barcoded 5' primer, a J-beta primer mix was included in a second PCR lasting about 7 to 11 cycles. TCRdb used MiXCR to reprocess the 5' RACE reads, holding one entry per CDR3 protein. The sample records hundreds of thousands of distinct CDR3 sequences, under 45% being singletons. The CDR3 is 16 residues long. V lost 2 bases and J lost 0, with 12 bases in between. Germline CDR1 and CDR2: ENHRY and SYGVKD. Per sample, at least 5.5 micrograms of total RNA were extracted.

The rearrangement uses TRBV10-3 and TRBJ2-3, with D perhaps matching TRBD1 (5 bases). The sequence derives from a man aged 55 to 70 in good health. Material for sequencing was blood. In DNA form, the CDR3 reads TGTGCCATCAGTGAGGAGACTGGGGCTAGCACAGATACGCAGTATTTT. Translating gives CAISEETGASTDTQYF.